What follows describes a single T cell receptor beta chain. These data come from a study of blood T cell repertoires in COVID-19. This table comes from immunoSEQ multiplex PCR, and its TCRdb copy is limited to in-frame clones, with some not included. The sample includes some 220,000 clones, roughly 82% seen only once; the top ten take about 9.7%. Sequenced: peripheral blood. The origin of this receptor is a man between 50 and 59 years old with active or convalescent COVID-19.

The CDR3 sequence: CASSLLRGLNYGYTF. For the CDR3, the DNA is TGTGCCAGCAGCTTGTTGAGGGGGCTGAACTATGGCTACACCTTC. V is TRBV7-9 and J is TRBJ1-2; 7 nucleotides match TRBD1. Trimming took 3 bases from V and 2 from J; bases not matched to a gene: 6. CDR1 is SEHNR, CDR2 FQNEAQ, per germline (reference sequence). The CDR3 extends over 15 amino acids.